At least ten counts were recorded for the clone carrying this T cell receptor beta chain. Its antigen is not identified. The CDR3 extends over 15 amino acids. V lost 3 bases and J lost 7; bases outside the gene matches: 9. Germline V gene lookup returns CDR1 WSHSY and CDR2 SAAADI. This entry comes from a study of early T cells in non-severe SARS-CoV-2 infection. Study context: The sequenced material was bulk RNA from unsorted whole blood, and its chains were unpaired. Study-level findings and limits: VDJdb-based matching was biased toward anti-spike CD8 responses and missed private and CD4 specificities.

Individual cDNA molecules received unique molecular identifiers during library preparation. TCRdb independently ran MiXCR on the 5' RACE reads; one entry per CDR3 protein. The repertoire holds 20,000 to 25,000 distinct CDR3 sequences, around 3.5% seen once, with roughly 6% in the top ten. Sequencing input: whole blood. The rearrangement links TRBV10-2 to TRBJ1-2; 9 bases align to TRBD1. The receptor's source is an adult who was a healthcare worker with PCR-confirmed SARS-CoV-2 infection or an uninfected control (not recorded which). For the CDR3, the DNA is TGCGCCAGCAGTGAAGGGGAGGACAGGGGCTCTGGCTACACCTTC. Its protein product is CASSEGEDRGSGYTF.